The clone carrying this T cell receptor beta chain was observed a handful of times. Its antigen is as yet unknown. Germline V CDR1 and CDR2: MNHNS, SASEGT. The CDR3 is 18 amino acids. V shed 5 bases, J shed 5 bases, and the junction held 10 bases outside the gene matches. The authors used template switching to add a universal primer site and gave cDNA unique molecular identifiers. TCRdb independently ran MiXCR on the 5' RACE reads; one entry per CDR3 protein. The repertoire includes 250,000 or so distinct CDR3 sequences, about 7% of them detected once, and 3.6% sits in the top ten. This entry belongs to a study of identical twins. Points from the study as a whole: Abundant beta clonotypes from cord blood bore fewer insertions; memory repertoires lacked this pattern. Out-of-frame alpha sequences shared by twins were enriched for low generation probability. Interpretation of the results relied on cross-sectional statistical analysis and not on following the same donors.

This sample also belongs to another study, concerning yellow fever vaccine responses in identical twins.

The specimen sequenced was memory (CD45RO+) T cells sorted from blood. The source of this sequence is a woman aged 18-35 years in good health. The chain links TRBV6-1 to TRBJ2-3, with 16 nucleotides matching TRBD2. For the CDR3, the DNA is TGTGCCAGCAGTCTGGGACTAGCGGGAGGGTTAGGTTTAGATACGCAGTATTTT. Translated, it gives CASSLGLAGGLGLDTQYF.